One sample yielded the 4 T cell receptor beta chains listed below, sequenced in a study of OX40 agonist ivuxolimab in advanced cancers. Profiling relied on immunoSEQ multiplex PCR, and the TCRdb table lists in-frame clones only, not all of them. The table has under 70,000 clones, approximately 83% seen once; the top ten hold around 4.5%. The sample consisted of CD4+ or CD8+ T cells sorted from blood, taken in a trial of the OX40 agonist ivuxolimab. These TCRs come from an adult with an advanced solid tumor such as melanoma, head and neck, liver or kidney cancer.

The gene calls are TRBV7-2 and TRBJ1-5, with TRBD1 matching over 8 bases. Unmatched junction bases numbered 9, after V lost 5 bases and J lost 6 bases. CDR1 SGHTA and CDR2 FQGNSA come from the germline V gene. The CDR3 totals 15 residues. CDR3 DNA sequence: TGTGCCAGCAGCCCGGACAGGGAGATGGGTCAGCCCCAGCATTTT. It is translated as CASSPDREMGQPQHF.

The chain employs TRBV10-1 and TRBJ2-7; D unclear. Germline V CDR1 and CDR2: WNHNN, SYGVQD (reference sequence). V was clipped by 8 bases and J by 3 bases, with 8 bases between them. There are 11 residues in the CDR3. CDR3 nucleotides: TGCGCCAGCGCCCCCTACTACGAGCAGTACTTC. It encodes CASAPYYEQYF.

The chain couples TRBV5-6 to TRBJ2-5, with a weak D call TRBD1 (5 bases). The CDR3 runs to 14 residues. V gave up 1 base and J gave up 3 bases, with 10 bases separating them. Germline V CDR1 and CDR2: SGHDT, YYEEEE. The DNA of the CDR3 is TGTGCCAGCAGCTTGACTGGCAGGGAAGAGACCCAGTACTTC. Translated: CASSLTGREETQYF.

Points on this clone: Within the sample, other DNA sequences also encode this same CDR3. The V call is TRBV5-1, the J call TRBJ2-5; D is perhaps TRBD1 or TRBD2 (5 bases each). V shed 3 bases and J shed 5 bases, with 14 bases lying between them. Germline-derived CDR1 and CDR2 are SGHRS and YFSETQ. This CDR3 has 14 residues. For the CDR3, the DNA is TGCGCCAGCAGCTCCGGGACCGGGTCGGAGACCCAGTACTTC. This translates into CASSSGTGSETQYF.